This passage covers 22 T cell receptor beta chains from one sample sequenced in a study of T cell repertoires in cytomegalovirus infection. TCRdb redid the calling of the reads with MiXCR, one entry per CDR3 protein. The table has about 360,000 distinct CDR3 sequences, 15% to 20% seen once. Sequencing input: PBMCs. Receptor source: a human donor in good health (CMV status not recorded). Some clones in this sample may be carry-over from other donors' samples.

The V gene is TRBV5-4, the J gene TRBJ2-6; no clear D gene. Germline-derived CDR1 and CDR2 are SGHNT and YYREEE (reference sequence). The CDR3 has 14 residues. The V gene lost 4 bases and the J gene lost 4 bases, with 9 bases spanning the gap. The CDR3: CASSRPEGANVLTF. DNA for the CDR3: TGTGCCAGCAGCCGCCCCGAAGGGGCCAACGTCCTGACTTTC.

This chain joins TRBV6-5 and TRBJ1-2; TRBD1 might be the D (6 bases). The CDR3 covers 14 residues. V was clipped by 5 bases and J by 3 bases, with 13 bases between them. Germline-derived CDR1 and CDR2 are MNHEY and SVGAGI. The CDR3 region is CASSQRTVDYGYTF. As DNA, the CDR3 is TGTGCCAGCAGTCAAAGGACAGTGGACTATGGCTACACCTTC.

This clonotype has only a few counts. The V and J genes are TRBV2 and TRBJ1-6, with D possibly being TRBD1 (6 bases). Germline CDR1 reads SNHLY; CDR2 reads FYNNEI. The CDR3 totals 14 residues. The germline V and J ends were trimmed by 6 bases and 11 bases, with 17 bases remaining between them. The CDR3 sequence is CASSVTGRRTPLHF. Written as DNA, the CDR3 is TGTGCCAGCAGCGTAACAGGGAGGAGGACACCCCTCCACTTT.

The CDR3 DNA reads as TGTGCCAGCAGTTTATATGGTATGAACACTGAAGCTTTCTTT. Translation: CASSLYGMNTEAFF. The J gene is TRBJ1-1, the V gene TRBV12-3 or TRBV12-4; the D is unclear. The CDR3 extends over 14 amino acids. V was trimmed by 2 bases and J by 0 bases, leaving 7 bases between them.

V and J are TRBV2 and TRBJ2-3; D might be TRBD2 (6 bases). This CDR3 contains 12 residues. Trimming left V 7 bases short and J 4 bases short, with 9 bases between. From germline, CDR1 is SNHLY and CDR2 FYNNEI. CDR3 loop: CASIGGPDTQYF. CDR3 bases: TGTGCCAGCATCGGGGGACCAGATACGCAGTATTTT.

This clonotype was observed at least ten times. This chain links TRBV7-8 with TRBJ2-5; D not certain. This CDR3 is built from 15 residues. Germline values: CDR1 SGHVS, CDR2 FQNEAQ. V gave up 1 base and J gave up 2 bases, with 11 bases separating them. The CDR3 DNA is TGTGCCAGCAGCTTAGTCGGGCACGCACAAGAGACCCAGTACTTC. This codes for CASSLVGHAQETQYF.

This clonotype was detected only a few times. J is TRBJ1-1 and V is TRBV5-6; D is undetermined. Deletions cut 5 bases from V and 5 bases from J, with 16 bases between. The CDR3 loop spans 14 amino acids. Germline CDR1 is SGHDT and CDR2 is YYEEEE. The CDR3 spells CASRLAGRGTEAFF. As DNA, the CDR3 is TGTGCCAGCAGGCTGGCGGGGAGAGGGACTGAAGCTTTCTTT.

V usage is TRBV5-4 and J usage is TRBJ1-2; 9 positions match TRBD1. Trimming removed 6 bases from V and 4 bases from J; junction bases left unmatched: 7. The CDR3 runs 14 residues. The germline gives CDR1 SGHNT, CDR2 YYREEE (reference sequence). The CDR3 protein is CASTDKTGGYGYTF. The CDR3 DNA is TGTGCCAGCACCGATAAGACAGGGGGCTATGGCTACACCTTC.

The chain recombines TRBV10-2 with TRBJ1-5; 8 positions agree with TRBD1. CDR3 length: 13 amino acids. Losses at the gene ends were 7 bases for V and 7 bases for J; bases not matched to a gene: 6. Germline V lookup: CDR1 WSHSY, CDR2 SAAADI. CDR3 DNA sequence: TGCGCCAGCACCTTGACAGGGGACCAGCCCCAGCATTTT. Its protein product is CASTLTGDQPQHF.

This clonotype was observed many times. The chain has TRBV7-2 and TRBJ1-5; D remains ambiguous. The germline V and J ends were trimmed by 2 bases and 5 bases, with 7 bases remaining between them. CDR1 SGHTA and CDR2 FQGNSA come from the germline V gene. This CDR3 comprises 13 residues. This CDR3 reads CASSLSVHQPQHF. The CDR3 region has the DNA TGTGCCAGCAGCTTATCGGTTCATCAGCCCCAGCATTTT.

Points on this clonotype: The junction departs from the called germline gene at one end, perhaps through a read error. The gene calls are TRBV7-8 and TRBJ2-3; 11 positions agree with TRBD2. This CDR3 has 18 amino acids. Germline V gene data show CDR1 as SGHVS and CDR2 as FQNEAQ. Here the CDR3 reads CASSTTPGLAEITETHYF. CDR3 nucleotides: TGTGCCAGCAGCACGACTCCGGGACTAGCGGAGATAACAGAAACGCATTATTTT.

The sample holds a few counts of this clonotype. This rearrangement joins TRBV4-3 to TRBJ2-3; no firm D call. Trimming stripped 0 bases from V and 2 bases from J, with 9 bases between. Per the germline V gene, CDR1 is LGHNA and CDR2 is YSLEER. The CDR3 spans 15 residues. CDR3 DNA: TGCGCCAGCAGCCAAGATACTCAGGACACAGATACGCAGTATTTT. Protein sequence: CASSQDTQDTDTQYF.

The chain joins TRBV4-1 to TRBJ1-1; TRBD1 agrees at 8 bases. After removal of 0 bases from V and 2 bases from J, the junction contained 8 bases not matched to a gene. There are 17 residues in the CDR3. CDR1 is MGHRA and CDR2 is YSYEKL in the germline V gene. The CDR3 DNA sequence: TGCGCCAGCAGCCAAGAAGGGCAGGGGGCTTTAAACACTGAAGCTTTCTTT. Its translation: CASSQEGQGALNTEAFF.

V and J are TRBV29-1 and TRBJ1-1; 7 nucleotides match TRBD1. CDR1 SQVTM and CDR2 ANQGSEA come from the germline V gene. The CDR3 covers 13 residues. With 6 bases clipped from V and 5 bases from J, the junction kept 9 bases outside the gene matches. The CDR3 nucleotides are TGCAGCGTAATCACAGGGGATCGAACTGAAGCTTTCTTT. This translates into CSVITGDRTEAFF.

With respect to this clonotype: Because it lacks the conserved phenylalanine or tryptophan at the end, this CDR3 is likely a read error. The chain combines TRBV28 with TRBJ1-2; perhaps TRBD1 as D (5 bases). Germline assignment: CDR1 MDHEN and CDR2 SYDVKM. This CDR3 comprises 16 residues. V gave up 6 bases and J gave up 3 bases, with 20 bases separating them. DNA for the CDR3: TGTGCCAGCAGCCCAACCCGCCAGGGATGGTACTATGGCTACACCGTC. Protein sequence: CASSPTRQGWYYGYTV.

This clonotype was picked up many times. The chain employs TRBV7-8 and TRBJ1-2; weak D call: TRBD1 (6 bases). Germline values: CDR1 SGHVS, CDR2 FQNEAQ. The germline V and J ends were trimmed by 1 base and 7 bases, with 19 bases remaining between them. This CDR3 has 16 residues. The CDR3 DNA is TGTGCCAGCAGCTTAGTTCTCAGGGGAAAACGAAGTGGCTACACCTTC. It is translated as CASSLVLRGKRSGYTF.

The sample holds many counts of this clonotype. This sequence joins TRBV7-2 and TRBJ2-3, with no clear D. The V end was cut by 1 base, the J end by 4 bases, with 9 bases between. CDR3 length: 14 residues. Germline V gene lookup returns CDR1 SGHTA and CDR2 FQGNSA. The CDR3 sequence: CASSLGPASDTQYF. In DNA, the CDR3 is TGTGCCAGCAGCTTAGGCCCCGCTTCAGATACGCAGTATTTT.

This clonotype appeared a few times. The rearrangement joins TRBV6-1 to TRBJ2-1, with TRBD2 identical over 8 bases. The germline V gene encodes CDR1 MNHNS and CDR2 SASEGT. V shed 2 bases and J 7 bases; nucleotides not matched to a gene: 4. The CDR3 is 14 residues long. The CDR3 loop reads CASSEKGLGNEQFF. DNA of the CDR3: TGTGCCAGCAGTGAAAAGGGACTAGGAAATGAGCAGTTCTTC.

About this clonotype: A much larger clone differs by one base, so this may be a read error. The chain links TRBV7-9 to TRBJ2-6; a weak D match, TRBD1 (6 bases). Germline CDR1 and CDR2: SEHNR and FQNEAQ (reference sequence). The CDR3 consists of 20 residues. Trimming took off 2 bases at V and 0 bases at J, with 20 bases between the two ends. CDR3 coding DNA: TGTGCCAGCAGCTTAAGTTGGGCTTCCGGGGACATCTCTGGGGCCAACGTCCTGACTTTC. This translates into CASSLSWASGDISGANVLTF.

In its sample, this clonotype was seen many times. This chain's CDR3 is CASKTRGDTQYF. CDR3 sequence (DNA): TGTGCCAGCAAGACGCGGGGCGATACGCAGTATTTT. The chain joins TRBV7-2 to TRBJ2-3, with D possibly being TRBD2 (6 bases). V lost 7 bases and J 6 bases, leaving 11 bases between the germline ends. CDR3 length equals 12 residues. Germline CDR1 is SGHTA and CDR2 is FQGNSA. Looking up the rest from reference TRBV7-2 and TRBJ2-3 gives the full variable domain: GAGVSQSPSNKVTEKGKDVELRCDPISGHTALYWYRQSLGQGLEFLIYFQGNSAPDKSGLPSDRFSAERTGGSVSTLTIQRTQQEDSAVYLCASKTRGDTQYFGPGTRLTVL.

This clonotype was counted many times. The CDR3 DNA follows: TGTGCCAGCAGTTTAACCCACCAAGAGACCCAGTACTTC. It yields the protein CASSLTHQETQYF. V gene TRBV28 combines with J gene TRBJ2-5; D call uncertain. V gave up 2 bases and J gave up 0 bases, with 4 bases separating them. Germline CDR1 is MDHEN and CDR2 is SYDVKM. This CDR3 spans 13 amino acids.

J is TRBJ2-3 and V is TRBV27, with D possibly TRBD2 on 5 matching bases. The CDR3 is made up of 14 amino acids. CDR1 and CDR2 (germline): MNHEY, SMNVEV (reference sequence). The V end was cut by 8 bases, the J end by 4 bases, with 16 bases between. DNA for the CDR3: TGTGCCAGCCGGGTCGGGGTATCTTCAGATACGCAGTATTTT. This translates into CASRVGVSSDTQYF.